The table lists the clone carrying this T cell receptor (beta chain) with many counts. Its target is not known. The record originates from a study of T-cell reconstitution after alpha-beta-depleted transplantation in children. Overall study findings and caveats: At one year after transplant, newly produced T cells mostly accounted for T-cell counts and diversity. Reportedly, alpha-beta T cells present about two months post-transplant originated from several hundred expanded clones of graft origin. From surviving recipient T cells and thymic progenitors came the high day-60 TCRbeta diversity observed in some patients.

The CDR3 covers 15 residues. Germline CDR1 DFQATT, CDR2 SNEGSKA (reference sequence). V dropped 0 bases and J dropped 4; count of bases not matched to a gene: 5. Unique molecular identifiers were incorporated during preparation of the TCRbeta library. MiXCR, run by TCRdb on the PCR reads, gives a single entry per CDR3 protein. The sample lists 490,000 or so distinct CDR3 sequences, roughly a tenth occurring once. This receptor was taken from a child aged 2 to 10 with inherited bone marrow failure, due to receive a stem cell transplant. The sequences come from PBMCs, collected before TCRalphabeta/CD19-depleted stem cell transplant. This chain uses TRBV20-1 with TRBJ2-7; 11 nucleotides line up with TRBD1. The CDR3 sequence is CSAREDGTGGYEQYF. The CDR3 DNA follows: TGCAGTGCTAGAGAGGACGGGACAGGGGGTTACGAGCAGTACTTC.